Listed below are T cell receptor beta chains from one sample, sequenced in a study of blood T cell repertoires in COVID-19. The assay was immunoSEQ multiplex PCR, and TCRdb's table has in-frame clones only and misses some. The sample carries under 300,000 clones, 85% to 95% recorded once. Sequencing was performed on PBMCs or T cells enriched from blood (not recorded which). The receptors come from a woman aged 18-29 years who had recovered from COVID-19. Each CDR3 is given with its conserved first and last residue. Each record gives: J gene, V gene, CDR3 protein.

>TRBJ2-5|TRBV7-3
CASSASGRAEETQYF
>TRBJ2-1|TRBV10-3
CAIRDSGGHNEQFF
>TRBJ1-1|TRBV18
CASSQDRGTEAFF
>TRBJ2-1|TRBV6-2/TRBV6-3
CASTPFGSSYNEQFF
>TRBJ1-1|TRBV29-1
CSVDVSGHLNTEAFF
>TRBJ1-4|TRBV21-1
CASSWTGTFTNEKLFF
>TRBJ1-1|TRBV2
CASSEGSFKETEAFF
>TRBJ1-1|TRBV11-3
CASSLRGPAFF
>TRBJ2-2|TRBV11-2
CASTSLVSFGELFF
>TRBJ2-3|TRBV5-1
CASSLVPPNSGDTQYF
>TRBJ2-1|TRBV7-9
CASRAPGLALSYNEQFF
>TRBJ1-1|TRBV7-9
CASSLPQTGLNTEAFF
>TRBJ1-3|TRBV7-2
CASSLVPMGGAYSGNTIYF
>TRBJ2-5|TRBV7-3
CASSLGGQGKTQYF
>TRBJ1-1|TRBV28
CASGTGDTEAFF
>TRBJ1-5|TRBV19
CASSIWLGAFRGDQPQHF
>TRBJ2-6|TRBV9
CASSGWPVNSGANVLTF
>TRBJ1-3|TRBV24-1
CATRSRDSGNTIYF
>TRBJ2-6|TRBV28
CASSFGDRLSGANVLTF
>TRBJ2-5|TRBV18
CASSPQSFPGQGRETQYF
>TRBJ2-2|TRBV7-2
CARAGGVNTGELFF
>TRBJ1-4|TRBV6-5
CASSYFAGVNEKLFF
>TRBJ1-4|TRBV28
CASSRPQGANEKLFF
>TRBJ2-7|TRBV5-1
CASSLALAGGHEQYF
>TRBJ1-4|TRBV18
CASSPTVNNEKLFF
>TRBJ1-6|TRBV12-3/TRBV12-4
CASCRGADSPLHF
>TRBJ2-5|TRBV9
CASSAGTDQETQYF
>TRBJ1-2|TRBV2
CASSGMIGVSMSYTF
>TRBJ1-2|TRBV3-1/TRBV3-2
CASSQGQGNTF
>TRBJ2-3|TRBV7-9
CASSFLAGSTDTQYF
>TRBJ2-7|TRBV28
CASSYPRLAGGYEQYF
>TRBJ2-2|TRBV27
CASSFSPGQGSSGELFF
>TRBJ2-3|TRBV6-5
CASSYAGDTQYF
>TRBJ1-5|TRBV3-1/TRBV3-2
CASSQDQGQPQHF
>TRBJ2-3|TRBV28
CASSPQYRWGRSSTDTQYF
>TRBJ2-2|TRBV9
CASSKGLAANTGELFF
>TRBJ1-1|TRBV5-6
CASSLGQTEAFF
>TRBJ1-3|TRBV18
CASSLGTVSGNTIYF
>TRBJ1-4|TRBV28
CASSFGGSNEKLFF
>TRBJ1-2|TRBV9
CASSPDRVWGYTF
>TRBJ1-6|TRBV19
CASSMEIFYNSPLHF
>TRBJ1-1|TRBV14
CASSQVTGVRKGTEAFF
>TRBJ2-5|TRBV3-1/TRBV3-2
CASSPTFGLTKETQYF
>TRBJ1-1|TRBV4-3
CASSQDTTGGTEAFF
>TRBJ1-1|TRBV4-3
CASSQAIFRNRGFHTEAFF
>TRBJ1-3|TRBV5-1
CASSEGTGVNTIYF